These 5 T cell receptor beta chains originate from one sample sequenced in a study of neurological immune-mediated disorders. TCRdb used MiXCR to reprocess the 5' RACE reads, holding one entry per CDR3 protein. This sample has some 15,000 distinct CDR3 sequences; under 4% occur once, and the top ten carry 20%. The sample taken for sequencing was CD8+ T cells from blood. The receptors stem from a woman between 35 and 50 years old in good health.

The chain recombines TRBV10-3 with TRBJ2-1, with 8 bases fitting TRBD1. The end of the DNA aligns better with TRBJ2-7, so the J call may be wrong. The germline CDR1 and CDR2 sequences are ENHRY and SYGVKD. This CDR3 spans 14 amino acids. CDR3 residues: CATQSSGQDYEQYF. CDR3 sequence (DNA): TGTGCCACTCAGTCGTCGGGACAGGACTACGAGCAGTACTTC.

This clonotype was seen repeatedly, ten times or more. The chain carries TRBV20-1 and TRBJ2-7; 7 bases map to TRBD1. The CDR3 totals 14 residues. Trimming at V came to 0 bases and at J to 3 bases, leaving 5 bases not matched to a gene. Germline lookup yields CDR1 DFQATT and CDR2 SNEGSKA (reference sequence). The CDR3, as DNA: TGCAGTGCTAGAGATCCGGACAGGAACTACGAGCAGTACTTC. The encoded protein is CSARDPDRNYEQYF.

Many counts were recorded for this clonotype. The CDR3 here is CASSQDLGQGSEQFF. The DNA for the CDR3 is TGCGCCAGCAGCCAAGATCTGGGACAGGGAAGTGAGCAGTTCTTC. The V gene is TRBV4-3, the J gene TRBJ2-1; 9 bases agree with TRBD1. There are 15 residues in the CDR3. The V gene end was trimmed by 0 bases and the J gene end by 9 bases; junction bases not matched to a gene: 6. The germline V gene has CDR1 LGHNA and CDR2 YSLEER.

By share, this clonotype counts as medium-sized. V and J are TRBV5-1 and TRBJ2-3, with TRBD2 matching 8 bases. Looked up from germline, CDR1 is SGHRS and CDR2 is YFSETQ. There are 15 residues in the CDR3. With 1 base clipped from V and 4 bases from J, the junction kept 5 bases outside the gene matches. The CDR3 protein is CASSLQRERSDTQYF. In nucleotides, the CDR3 is TGCGCCAGCAGCTTGCAGCGGGAGAGATCAGATACGCAGTATTTT.

This clonotype was counted ten times or more. This chain joins TRBV4-2 and TRBJ2-7; no reliable D call. The CDR3 is 13 residues long. The germline V gene encodes CDR1 LGHNA and CDR2 YNFKEQ. V lost 0 bases, J lost 9 bases, and 12 bases lay in between. CDR3 nucleotides: TGTGCCAGCAGCCAAGAGCGCCTAGTGGGGCAGTACTTC. Protein sequence: CASSQERLVGQYF.